The 24 T cell receptor beta chains below come from one sample, sequenced in a study of blood T cell repertoires in COVID-19. TCRdb keeps only in-frame clones here, not all; method: immunoSEQ multiplex PCR. The sample holds 250,000 to 300,000 clones, around nine tenths seen once. Input material: PBMCs or T cells enriched from blood (not recorded which). These receptors originate from a woman in her twenties or thirties who had recovered from COVID-19.

The rearrangement uses TRBV19 and TRBJ1-5; no clear D gene. V lost 8 bases and J lost 5, with 16 bases in between. There are 14 residues in the CDR3. CDR1 is LNHDA and CDR2 is SQIVND in the germline V gene (reference sequence). The DNA of the CDR3 is TGTGCCAGTTCCTGGGGAGGGAATCATCAGCCCCAGCATTTT. It specifies CASSWGGNHQPQHF.

This rearrangement joins TRBV28 to TRBJ1-5, with 7 bases that match TRBD1. The trim removed 4 bases at V and 4 bases at J, leaving 10 bases unmatched. CDR1 is MDHEN and CDR2 is SYDVKM in the germline V gene. This CDR3 comprises 16 residues. In DNA form, the CDR3 reads TGTGCCAGCAGTTCTGTGAGGGCAGGGGGGAATCAGCCCCAGCATTTT. This gives the protein CASSSVRAGGNQPQHF.

The chain joins TRBV9 to TRBJ2-2; no firm D call. CDR1 is SGDLS, CDR2 YYNGEE, per germline. V gave up 3 bases and J gave up 1 base, with 13 bases separating them. CDR3 length: 16 residues. The CDR3 sequence is CASSANILGNTGELFF. The CDR3, as DNA: TGTGCCAGCAGCGCCAACATCCTAGGGAACACCGGGGAGCTGTTTTTT.

This clone was observed a single time. The chain joins TRBV27 to TRBJ2-5, with 9 bases matching TRBD1. V shed 3 bases, J shed 4 bases, and the junction held 3 bases outside the gene matches. The CDR3 consists of 14 residues. Germline CDR1 reads MNHEY; CDR2 reads SMNVEV (reference sequence). The CDR3 spells CASSLGTGSETQYF. The CDR3 region has the DNA TGTGCCAGCAGTTTGGGGACAGGGTCAGAGACCCAGTACTTC.

This chain uses TRBV2 with TRBJ2-1; 14 nucleotides line up with TRBD2. The CDR3 sequence is 14 residues long. Germline trimming cut 7 bases from V and 9 bases from J; bases unmatched to any gene: 5. Per germline, CDR1 SNHLY and CDR2 FYNNEI. CDR3: CASIPGLAGVEQFF. DNA for the CDR3: TGTGCCAGCATCCCGGGACTAGCGGGAGTTGAGCAGTTCTTC. Combining the CDR3 with reference TRBV2 and TRBJ2-1 gives the whole variable domain EPEVTQTPSHQVTQMGQEVILRCVPISNHLYFYWYRQILGQKVEFLVSFYNNEISEKSEIFDDQFSVERPDGSNFTLKIRSTKLEDSAMYFCASIPGLAGVEQFFGPGTRLTVL.

The V and J genes are TRBV2 and TRBJ1-4, with D unresolved. The germline V gene has CDR1 SNHLY and CDR2 FYNNEI. V lost 7 bases, J lost 0 bases, and 12 bases lay in between. The CDR3 runs 15 residues. The CDR3, as DNA: TGTGCCAGCACTAGCGACCGTTCAACTAATGAAAAACTGTTTTTT. Amino acids: CASTSDRSTNEKLFF.

The count of this clone is one. This sequence joins TRBV5-1 and TRBJ1-1, with 7 positions matching TRBD1. With 5 bases clipped from V and 8 bases from J, the junction kept 9 bases outside the gene matches. Germline assignment: CDR1 SGHRS and CDR2 YFSETQ. CDR3 length: 13 residues. For the CDR3, the DNA is TGCGCCAGCAGTAAGGGACAGCTTCCCGAAGCTTTCTTT. Its protein product is CASSKGQLPEAFF.

The CDR3 DNA reads TGTGCCAGCAGCTGGGGACTAGCGGGAGACTACGAGCAGTACTTC. It specifies CASSWGLAGDYEQYF. The V gene is TRBV5-6, the J gene TRBJ2-7; 14 nucleotides line up with TRBD2. V was clipped by 3 bases and J by 3 bases; unmatched bases: 2. The CDR3 sequence is 15 residues long. Germline-derived CDR1 and CDR2 are SGHDT and YYEEEE.

The V call is TRBV5-1, the J call TRBJ2-1; 10 bases align to TRBD2. The CDR3 spans 16 residues. Germline V gives CDR1 SGHRS, CDR2 YFSETQ. With 6 bases clipped from V and 0 bases from J, the junction kept 6 bases outside the gene matches. The chain's CDR3 is CASTGLADSSYNEQFF. CDR3 bases: TGCGCCAGCACAGGACTAGCGGATAGCTCCTACAATGAGCAGTTCTTC.

The V call is TRBV29-1, the J call TRBJ2-7; 7 nucleotides align to TRBD2. V lost 4 bases, J lost 7 bases, and 1 base stayed unmatched. The CDR3 consists of 10 residues. Germline V gene data show CDR1 as SQVTM and CDR2 as ANQGSEA. CDR3 sequence (DNA): TGCAGCGTTGGGGGGGGAGAGCAGTACTTC. Its translation: CSVGGGEQYF.

The chain has TRBV13 and TRBJ1-2, with D perhaps matching TRBD1 (5 bases). Germline V gene sequence: CDR1 PRHDT, CDR2 FYEKMQ (reference sequence). The CDR3 totals 15 residues. V was pared by 8 bases and J by 0 bases, with 16 bases between. CDR3 amino acids: CASSRVDNTNYGYTF. CDR3 bases: TGTGCCAGCTCTAGGGTGGACAATACTAACTATGGCTACACCTTC.

This clone was seen just once. The CDR3 coding sequence is TGCGCCAGCAGCTTGGACAGTATTAATTCACCCCTCCACTTT. This gives the protein CASSLDSINSPLHF. The rearrangement uses TRBV5-1 and TRBJ1-6, with D unresolved. Trimming took 0 bases from V and 6 from J, leaving 7 bases between them. CDR3 length equals 14 residues. The germline gives CDR1 SGHRS, CDR2 YFSETQ.

This chain uses TRBV7-2 with TRBJ1-2, with D possibly TRBD1 on 6 matching bases. This CDR3 spans 15 amino acids. The V gene lost 1 base and the J gene lost 3 bases, with 12 bases spanning the gap. The V gene's germline CDR1 is SGHTA and CDR2 FQGNSA. CDR3 DNA sequence: TGTGCCAGCAGCTTAGAATTGAGACAGGACTATGGCTACACCTTC. This gives the protein CASSLELRQDYGYTF.

This sequence joins TRBV29-1 and TRBJ1-1, with 10 positions matching TRBD1. V shed 6 bases, J shed 6 bases, and the junction held 7 bases outside the gene matches. Germline values: CDR1 SQVTM, CDR2 ANQGSEA. This CDR3 has 13 amino acids. The CDR3: CSVRGQGIAEAFF. The CDR3 bases are TGCAGCGTCCGGGGACAGGGGATCGCTGAAGCTTTCTTT.

J is TRBJ2-5 and V is TRBV14; D may be TRBD1 (6 bases). Germline V CDR1 and CDR2: SGHDN, FVKESK. This CDR3 comprises 13 residues. V was trimmed by 3 bases and J by 5 bases, leaving 10 bases between them. The CDR3 DNA reads TGTGCCAGCAGCCATTACAGGGATGAGACCCAGTACTTC. Its protein is CASSHYRDETQYF. The complete variable domain, with remaining parts taken from reference TRBV14 and TRBJ2-5, reads EAGVTQFPSHSVIEKGQTVTLRCDPISGHDNLYWYRRVMGKEIKFLLHFVKESKQDESGMPNNRFLAERTGGTYSTLKVQPAELEDSGVYFCASSHYRDETQYFGPGTRLLVL.

The chain has TRBV19 and TRBJ1-5, with 10 bases aligning to TRBD1. CDR1 LNHDA and CDR2 SQIVND come from the germline V gene (reference sequence). The CDR3 runs 14 residues. V shed 8 bases, J shed 2 bases, and the junction held 3 bases outside the gene matches. The chain's CDR3 is CASGGTGGNQPQHF. Here the CDR3 DNA reads TGTGCCAGTGGGGGGACAGGGGGCAATCAGCCCCAGCATTTT.

The rearrangement joins TRBV7-9 to TRBJ2-1; D is possibly TRBD1 (6 bases). The CDR3 length is 14 residues. Trimming cost V 2 bases and J 13 bases, with 18 bases left between them. Germline-derived CDR1 and CDR2 are SEHNR and FQNEAQ (reference sequence). The CDR3 sequence: CASSLQGGVARQFF. The CDR3 DNA follows: TGTGCCAGCAGCTTACAAGGGGGTGTGGCTCGTCAGTTCTTC.

The CDR3 is CASSHRSGQGGSSYNSPLHF. The CDR3 nucleotides are TGTGCCAGCAGCCATCGCTCGGGACAGGGGGGGAGCTCCTATAATTCACCCCTCCACTTT. The V call is TRBV14, the J call TRBJ1-6, with 11 nucleotides matching TRBD1. The CDR3 spans 20 residues. Germline-derived CDR1 and CDR2 are SGHDN and FVKESK. The V segment lost 3 bases and the J segment 0 bases; nucleotides outside the gene matches: 10.

The chain couples TRBV7-8 to TRBJ2-7, with a possible D match to TRBD2 (5 bases). The CDR3 runs to 14 residues. The V end was cut by 5 bases, the J end by 2 bases, with 13 bases between. CDR1 is SGHVS and CDR2 is FQNEAQ in the germline V gene. The CDR3 loop reads CASSPKLGPYEQYF. The CDR3 DNA reads as TGTGCCAGCAGCCCGAAACTAGGACCCTACGAGCAGTACTTC.

The rearrangement links TRBV7-6 to TRBJ1-4, with 7 bases aligning to TRBD1. Trimming cost V 5 bases and J 5 bases; bases outside gene matches: 8. CDR3 length equals 15 residues. Germline CDR1 SGHVS, CDR2 FNYEAQ. The CDR3 DNA follows: TGTGCCAGCAGCCTGGGACAGCGGTACAATGAAAAACTGTTTTTT. Protein sequence: CASSLGQRYNEKLFF.

The chain employs TRBV5-4 and TRBJ2-2, with D perhaps TRBD2 (5 bases). The CDR3 is made up of 16 amino acids. Germline V gene lookup returns CDR1 SGHNT and CDR2 YYREEE (reference sequence). V was trimmed by 6 bases and J by 5 bases, leaving 20 bases between them. CDR3 in DNA: TGTGCCAGCACCGATGGGAGAAAAAGTGGGACCGGGGAGCTGTTTTTT. Its translation is CASTDGRKSGTGELFF.

The rearrangement links TRBV6-2 or TRBV6-3 to TRBJ2-1, with 8 bases aligning to TRBD2. The CDR3 has 15 residues. Germline values: CDR1 MNHEY, CDR2 SVGEGT. The trim removed 7 bases at V and 4 bases at J, leaving 9 bases unmatched. The CDR3 is CASTPAGAMYNEQFF. The CDR3 DNA is TGTGCCAGCACCCCAGCGGGAGCGATGTACAATGAGCAGTTCTTC.

This clone turned up a few times. The chain combines TRBV7-2 with TRBJ1-4, with 9 bases aligning to TRBD1. CDR1 is SGHTA, CDR2 FQGNSA, per germline. The CDR3 is 18 amino acids. The V gene end was trimmed by 1 base and the J gene end by 6 bases; junction bases not matched to a gene: 12. This chain's CDR3 is CASSLGPRDRVVYEKLFF. The CDR3, as DNA: TGTGCCAGCAGCTTAGGGCCTCGGGACAGGGTAGTTTATGAAAAACTGTTTTTT.

The CDR3 sequence: CASSQDPGTSGSLAGELFF. CDR3 in DNA: TGCGCCAGCAGCCAAGATCCCGGGACTAGCGGGAGTCTAGCCGGGGAGCTGTTTTTT. This sequence joins TRBV4-3 and TRBJ2-2, with 14 bases that match TRBD2. This CDR3 has 19 residues. CDR1 LGHNA and CDR2 YSLEER come from the germline V gene. The V and J ends lost 0 bases and 6 bases, in that order; junction bases with no gene match: 9.